This T cell receptor (beta chain) stems from a study of shared clonotypes between healthy human individuals. About the research overall: For every donor, three CD4 naive, three CD4 memory, two CD8 naive and one CD8 memory plates were used. General study findings and limits: Across subsets, estimated richness was generally greater for naive than for memory populations.

On this clone itself: The antigen is undetermined.

Germline V lookup: CDR1 MDHEN, CDR2 SYDVKM. V dropped 6 bases and J dropped 7 bases, with 13 bases sitting between them. CDR3 length equals 14 residues. Clones were sequenced by immunoSEQ multiplex PCR, and TCRdb holds only the in-frame ones, with some missing. The repertoire holds about 1 million clones, with around 76% as singletons. The specimen sequenced was memory CD4+ T cells sorted from blood. The subset was: CD45RA-negative fraction. The V gene is TRBV28, the J gene TRBJ1-6; no clear D. This TCR derives from a man aged 18 to 29 in good health. The chain's CDR3 is CASRPSDGNSPLHF. The CDR3 DNA reads TGTGCCAGCAGGCCCTCGGACGGGAATTCACCCCTCCACTTT.